Detailed here is one T cell receptor (beta chain). Its antigen is unknown. PCR was performed using 60 Vbeta and 13 Jbeta primers. Only in-frame clones appear in the TCRdb table, and some are missing; sequencing was by immunoSEQ multiplex PCR. The sample gives some 140,000 clones, around 77% of which show up once; around 2% is in the top ten. The source of the sample is a study of cytomegalovirus exposure and HLA in healthy donors. About the study: From around 180 million T cells, an earlier analysis saw 110 million or so unique TCR beta sequences. An early data release held 70 million to 90 million unique TCRs from HLA-typed donors.

General study results and limits: Altogether, about 160 TCR beta chains were recorded as cytomegalovirus-associated. A previous analysis found most TCR beta V segments productive roughly 87% or roughly 30% of the time.

Trimming removed 5 bases from V and 2 bases from J; junction bases left unmatched: 6. The CDR3 is made up of 14 amino acids. Per the germline V gene, CDR1 is MNHNY and CDR2 is SVGAGI (reference sequence). The sequence was obtained from a man aged 25 to 40 in good health and CMV-seronegative. Input material: PBMCs. The J gene is TRBJ2-7, the V gene TRBV6-6; TRBD1 matches 7 bases. The CDR3 loop is CASSRRTGPYEQYF. The CDR3 DNA follows: TGTGCCAGCAGTAGAAGGACAGGCCCCTACGAGCAGTACTTC.